A single sample is the source of the 16 T cell receptor beta chains below, sequenced in a study of CD8 T cells in Susac syndrome. About 0.5 to 1 ug RNA was reverse transcribed with random hexamers. TCRdb re-analysed the immunoSEQ multiplex PCR reads in MiXCR, keeping a single row per CDR3 protein. This table has some 140,000 distinct CDR3 sequences, 65% to 90% appearing once. Material: CD8+ T cells from PBMCs. These receptors originate from a human donor with multiple sclerosis.

This clonotype came up a few times. J is TRBJ1-2 and V is TRBV10-3; D might be TRBD1 (6 bases). The V end lost 6 bases, the J end lost 6 bases, and 14 bases lay between the germline ends. There are 13 residues in the CDR3. Per the germline V gene, CDR1 is ENHRY and CDR2 is SYGVKD. The CDR3 loop reads CAIRFTGQHGYTF. CDR3 bases: TGTGCCATCAGATTTACAGGGCAACATGGCTACACCTTC.

V usage is TRBV27 and J usage is TRBJ2-3, with 9 bases fitting TRBD2. The germline CDR1 and CDR2 sequences are MNHEY and SMNVEV (reference sequence). The V gene end was trimmed by 5 bases and the J gene end by 3 bases; junction bases not matched to a gene: 6. There are 15 residues in the CDR3. The CDR3, as DNA: TGTGCCAGCAGTACTGGGACTAGCCTTACAGATACGCAGTATTTT. Encoded protein: CASSTGTSLTDTQYF.

V gene TRBV12-3 or TRBV12-4 combines with J gene TRBJ2-2; 12 nucleotides match TRBD2. The CDR3 totals 15 residues. V was clipped by 5 bases and J by 6 bases; unmatched bases: 4. The chain's CDR3 is CASSPRLAGAGELFF. The CDR3 bases are TGTGCCAGCAGTCCCCGACTAGCGGGAGCCGGGGAGCTGTTTTTT.

The rearrangement links TRBV29-1 to TRBJ1-2; D is unclear. With 7 bases removed from V and 7 bases from J, the gap between germline ends came to 16 bases. The germline gives CDR1 SQVTM, CDR2 ANQGSEA. This CDR3 has 12 residues. CDR3 in amino acids: CSAEAILGGYTF. Written as DNA, the CDR3 is TGCAGCGCGGAGGCAATTTTGGGTGGCTACACCTTC.

This clonotype was seen a single time. The chain combines TRBV5-1 with TRBJ1-2, with unresolved D. Germline values: CDR1 SGHRS, CDR2 YFSETQ. V was pared by 1 base and J by 6 bases, with 19 bases between. The length of the CDR3 is 16 residues. CDR3 in DNA: TGCGCCAGCAGCTTGTCTTCCCCAGATTGGGGTAATGGCTACACCTTC. Its translation: CASSLSSPDWGNGYTF.

This clonotype was seen once. The chain joins TRBV4-1 to TRBJ1-4; tentative D call: TRBD1 (5 bases). The CDR3 consists of 14 residues. Germline V lookup: CDR1 MGHRA, CDR2 YSYEKL. V lost 4 bases and J 5 bases, leaving 11 bases between the germline ends. The CDR3 sequence: CASSRATANEKLFF. CDR3 sequence (DNA): TGCGCCAGCAGCCGGGCGACAGCAAATGAAAAACTGTTTTTT.

The chain recombines TRBV10-3 with TRBJ2-3, with 9 positions matching TRBD2. Germline V lookup: CDR1 ENHRY, CDR2 SYGVKD. The trim removed 3 bases at V and 0 bases at J, leaving 10 bases unmatched. The CDR3 consists of 18 residues. The CDR3 sequence: CAISEGLAGVSSTDTQYF. The CDR3 DNA is TGTGCCATCAGTGAAGGCTTAGCGGGGGTTTCTAGCACAGATACGCAGTATTTT.

The chain is built from TRBV28 and TRBJ1-5; D perhaps matches TRBD1 (5 bases). The CDR3 extends over 11 amino acids. Per germline, CDR1 MDHEN and CDR2 SYDVKM. V lost 3 bases and J lost 14, with 11 bases in between. The CDR3 DNA follows: TGTGCCAGCAGTTTTCCAGGGTCCGAGCATTTT. Residues: CASSFPGSEHF.

The chain carries TRBV19 and TRBJ2-1; TRBD1 aligns across 9 bases. The V segment lost 6 bases and the J segment 7 bases; nucleotides outside the gene matches: 7. The CDR3 extends over 14 amino acids. Germline loops: CDR1 LNHDA, CDR2 SQIVND (reference sequence). DNA for the CDR3: TGTGCCAGTAGCTCACAGGGGGCGCGGAATGAGCAGTTCTTC. Translating it yields CASSSQGARNEQFF.

This clonotype appeared a few times. The V call is TRBV7-9, the J call TRBJ2-1, with a possible D match to TRBD2 (6 bases). The CDR3 sequence is 11 residues long. Trimming cost V 5 bases and J 12 bases, with 11 bases left between them. Germline V gene sequence: CDR1 SEHNR, CDR2 FQNEAQ (reference sequence). Here the CDR3 reads CASSKLARQFF. The CDR3 DNA follows: TGTGCCAGCAGCAAACTAGCCCGGCAGTTCTTC.

The V and J genes are TRBV11-2 and TRBJ1-4; 9 bases agree with TRBD1. CDR1 and CDR2 (germline): SGHAT, FQNNGV. The CDR3 length is 18 residues. V shed 0 bases, J shed 8 bases, and the junction held 13 bases outside the gene matches. The CDR3 DNA reads TGTGCCAGCAGCTTAGATTTTGGAACAGGGGGCTTCGGGGAAAAACTGTTTTTT. It specifies CASSLDFGTGGFGEKLFF.

The chain couples TRBV18 to TRBJ2-3, with D tentatively TRBD1 (6 bases). There are 15 residues in the CDR3. CDR1 is KGHSH, CDR2 LQKENI, per germline. V lost 6 bases and J 4 bases, leaving 17 bases between the germline ends. For the CDR3, the DNA is TGTGCCAGCTCGCCCGCACAGGGTGGTCCAGATACGCAGTATTTT. Residues: CASSPAQGGPDTQYF. The whole variable domain, filled in from reference TRBV18 and TRBJ2-3, reads NAGVMQNPRHLVRRRGQEARLRCSPMKGHSHVYWYRQLPEEGLKFMVYLQKENIIDESGMPKERFSAEFPKEGPSILRIQQVVRGDSAAYFCASSPAQGGPDTQYFGPGTRLTVL.

The V call is TRBV19, the J call TRBJ2-1; the D is unclear. In germline, CDR1 is LNHDA, CDR2 SQIVND (reference sequence). This CDR3 has 16 amino acids. Between the trimmed V and J ends, which lost 7 bases and 3 bases, there was a span of 19 bases. The CDR3 DNA is TGTGCCAGTATGGGCACCACGTGGGCCATCTACAATGAGCAGTTCTTC. This encodes CASMGTTWAIYNEQFF.

This clonotype was seen more than once but under ten times. The CDR3 is CASSLYMPTSTDTQYF. CDR3 nucleotide sequence: TGTGCCAGCAGCTTATATATGCCCACTAGCACAGATACGCAGTATTTT. This sequence joins TRBV7-8 and TRBJ2-3; D unresolved. This CDR3 contains 16 residues. Trimming stripped 2 bases from V and 0 bases from J, with 12 bases between. From germline, CDR1 is SGHVS and CDR2 FQNEAQ.

The CDR3 DNA follows: TGTGCCAGCAGTCTCGGGGAGCTGTTTTTT. Translating it yields CASSLGELFF. The gene calls are TRBV12-3 or TRBV12-4 and TRBJ2-2, with unresolved D. V was shortened by 5 bases and J by 7 bases, with 2 bases between the two germline ends. This CDR3 comprises 10 residues.

In this sample, this clonotype turned up a few times. This sequence joins TRBV4-1 and TRBJ2-7; D not certain. The CDR3 is 11 amino acids. Germline V lookup: CDR1 MGHRA, CDR2 YSYEKL. V gave up 1 base and J gave up 6 bases, with 4 bases separating them. DNA for the CDR3: TGCGCCAGCAGCCAAGGACCCGAGCAGTACTTC. Translating gives CASSQGPEQYF.